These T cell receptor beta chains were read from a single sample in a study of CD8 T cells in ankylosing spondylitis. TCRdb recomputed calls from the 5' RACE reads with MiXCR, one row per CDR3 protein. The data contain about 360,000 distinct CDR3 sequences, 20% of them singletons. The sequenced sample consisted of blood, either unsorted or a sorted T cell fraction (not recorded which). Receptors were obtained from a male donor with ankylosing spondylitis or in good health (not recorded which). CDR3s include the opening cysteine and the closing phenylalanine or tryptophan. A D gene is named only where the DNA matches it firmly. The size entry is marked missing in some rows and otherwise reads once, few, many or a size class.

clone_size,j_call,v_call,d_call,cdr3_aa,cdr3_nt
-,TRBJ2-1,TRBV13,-,CASSLGSGYGNEQFF,TGTGCCAGCAGCTTAGGCTCGGGCTACGGCAATGAGCAGTTCTTC
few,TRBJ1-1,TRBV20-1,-,CSARAQEAFF,TGCAGTGCTAGAGCCCAAGAAGCTTTCTTT
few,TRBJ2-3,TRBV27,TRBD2,CASSYLSGVGDTQYF,TGTGCCAGCAGTTACCTTAGCGGGGTTGGAGATACGCAGTATTTT
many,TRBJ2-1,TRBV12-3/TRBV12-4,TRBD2,CASSPRGGVYNEQFF,TGTGCCAGCAGTCCGCGGGGGGGCGTCTACAATGAGCAGTTCTTC
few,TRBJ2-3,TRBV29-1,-,CSVEDPASTDTQYF,TGCAGCGTTGAAGATCCTGCCAGCACAGATACGCAGTATTTT
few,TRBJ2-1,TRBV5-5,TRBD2,CASSLRLAEYNEQFF,TGTGCCAGCAGCTTGAGACTAGCGGAATACAATGAGCAGTTCTTC
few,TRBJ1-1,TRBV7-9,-,CASSLYPSREAFF,TGTGCCAGCAGCTTATACCCGAGCAGGGAAGCTTTCTTT
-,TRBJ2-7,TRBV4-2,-,CASSQGVQESYEQYF,TGTGCCAGCAGCCAAGGTGTGCAGGAGTCCTACGAGCAGTACTTC
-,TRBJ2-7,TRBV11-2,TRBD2,CASSPRLAGVWEQYF,TGTGCCAGCAGCCCAAGGCTAGCGGGGGTCTGGGAGCAGTACTTC
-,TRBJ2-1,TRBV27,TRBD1,CASSLTGGLYNEQFF,TGTGCCAGCAGTTTGACAGGGGGCCTTTACAATGAGCAGTTCTTC
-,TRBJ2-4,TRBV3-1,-,CASSLTPTLGAKNIQYF,TGTGCCAGCAGCTTAACACCCACTTTGGGGGCCAAAAACATTCAGTACTTC